This T cell receptor beta chain was sequenced during a study of blood T cell repertoires in COVID-19. For the study at large: The study drew acute and convalescent COVID-19 samples from the United States, Italy and Spain. PBMCs, B-cell-depleted T cells, or T cells provided the cDNA or gDNA that made up the material.

Per the germline V gene, CDR1 is LGHNA and CDR2 is YSLEER. Losses at the gene ends were 6 bases for V and 4 bases for J; bases not matched to a gene: 5. This CDR3 has 14 amino acids. Authors' methods: By means of reference gene primer amplification, nucleated cell counts were estimated. TCRdb's copy holds only in-frame clones and misses some; the assay was immunoSEQ multiplex PCR. Clone size and the V and J calls come from that table; the DNA yielded D and trimming. The profile shows about 110,000 clones, roughly 81% of them singletons. Sample: peripheral blood. The V gene is TRBV4-3, the J gene TRBJ2-3; 9 bases agree with TRBD2. This clonotype was sampled from a human donor in a cohort sampled during active COVID-19. This chain's CDR3 is CASSSGGVSDTQYF. CDR3 nucleotide sequence: TGCGCCAGCAGTAGCGGGGGCGTTTCAGATACGCAGTATTTT.